The 20 T cell receptor beta chains listed next were all sequenced from one sample in a study of T cell repertoires in ileal Crohn's disease. Sequencing was performed with immunoSEQ multiplex PCR; in TCRdb, only in-frame clones are kept and a portion is missing. The data contain approximately 13,000 clones, over 65% of them seen just once; the ten biggest clones take up 4.5%. Sequencing was carried out using ileal tissue. Receptors were obtained from an adult with Crohn's disease.

V is TRBV5-6 and J is TRBJ2-5; 8 positions agree with TRBD2. The CDR3 is made up of 14 amino acids. Unmatched junction bases numbered 3, after V lost 2 bases and J lost 3 bases. Looked up from germline, CDR1 is SGHDT and CDR2 is YYEEEE. The DNA of the CDR3 is TGTGCCAGCAGCTTTCGAGCGGGGGAAGAGACCCAGTACTTC. Protein sequence: CASSFRAGEETQYF.

The rearrangement joins TRBV5-4 to TRBJ1-6; possibly TRBD1 for D (6 bases). This CDR3 spans 16 amino acids. CDR1 SGHNT and CDR2 YYREEE come from the germline V gene (reference sequence). V was trimmed by 0 bases and J by 4 bases, leaving 11 bases between them. The CDR3 loop reads CASSLAAGAYNSPLHF. The CDR3 nucleotides are TGTGCCAGCAGCTTGGCGGCAGGGGCGTATAATTCACCCCTCCACTTT.

V usage is TRBV7-8 and J usage is TRBJ1-4; perhaps TRBD1 as D (6 bases). V dropped 4 bases and J dropped 8 bases, with 17 bases sitting between them. Germline CDR1 and CDR2: SGHVS and FQNEAQ. This CDR3 has 15 residues. CDR3 amino acids: CASSSGGGANEKLFF. In DNA form, the CDR3 reads TGTGCCAGCAGCTCAGGTGGGGGGGCAAACGAAAAACTGTTTTTT. The full variable domain, in which reference TRBV7-8 and TRBJ1-4 provide the parts outside the CDR3, is GAGVSQSPRYKVAKRGQDVALRCDPISGHVSLFWYQQALGQGPEFLTYFQNEAQLDKSGLPSDRFFAERPEGSVSTLKIQRTQQEDSAVYLCASSSGGGANEKLFFGSGTQLSVL.

The chain combines TRBV7-9 with TRBJ2-4; D is perhaps TRBD1 (5 bases). This CDR3 contains 16 residues. Germline V CDR1 and CDR2: SEHNR, FQNEAQ (reference sequence). The V end was cut by 3 bases, the J end by 7 bases, with 19 bases between. This CDR3 reads CASSFFAPGKGNIQYF. The CDR3 DNA sequence: TGTGCCAGCAGCTTTTTTGCGCCCGGAAAGGGGAACATTCAGTACTTC.

The chain recombines TRBV2 with TRBJ2-1; D unresolved. The CDR3 consists of 15 residues. V was shortened by 2 bases and J by 4 bases, with 12 bases between the two germline ends. Germline CDR1 SNHLY, CDR2 FYNNEI. CDR3 nucleotide sequence: TGTGCCAGCAGTGAACTACTGCCCCATTACAATGAGCAGTTCTTC. As protein: CASSELLPHYNEQFF. The full variable domain, its missing parts supplied by reference TRBV2 and TRBJ2-1, is EPEVTQTPSHQVTQMGQEVILRCVPISNHLYFYWYRQILGQKVEFLVSFYNNEISEKSEIFDDQFSVERPDGSNFTLKIRSTKLEDSAMYFCASSELLPHYNEQFFGPGTRLTVL.

V and J are TRBV5-8 and TRBJ1-4, with TRBD1 identical over 7 bases. V shed 4 bases and J 7 bases; nucleotides not matched to a gene: 10. The CDR3 contains 15 residues. Per the germline V gene, CDR1 is SGHTS and CDR2 is YDEGEE. The CDR3 reads CASSMGQKTREKLFF. CDR3 sequence (DNA): TGTGCCAGCAGCATGGGACAGAAGACGCGTGAAAAACTGTTTTTT.

This clone was recorded only once. The chain couples TRBV7-2 to TRBJ2-2; maybe TRBD2 (5 bases). Looked up from germline, CDR1 is SGHTA and CDR2 is FQGNSA. V was trimmed by 6 bases and J by 7 bases, leaving 18 bases between them. The CDR3 runs 15 residues. This CDR3 reads CASSTLPRAGGELFF. In DNA form, the CDR3 reads TGTGCCAGCAGTACCCTCCCCCGGGCGGGCGGGGAGCTGTTTTTT.

The chain has TRBV6-9 and TRBJ2-2, with 8 bases aligning to TRBD1. After removal of 5 bases from V and 1 base from J, the junction contained 9 bases not matched to a gene. The germline V gene has CDR1 MNHGY and CDR2 SVAAGI. This CDR3 has 17 residues. The DNA for the CDR3 is TGTGCCAGCAGTCCAGCCTCGGACAGGGAGAACACCGGGGAGCTGTTTTTT. Translation: CASSPASDRENTGELFF.

This clone has only one observation. The V call is TRBV18, the J call TRBJ1-5; D is possibly TRBD1 (5 bases). Trimming shortened V by 6 bases and J by 1 base, and 7 bases separated the two germline ends. In germline, CDR1 is KGHSH, CDR2 LQKENI. There are 13 residues in the CDR3. Here the CDR3 DNA reads TGTGCCAGCTCCCAGGGAAGCAATCAGCCCCAGCATTTT. Protein sequence: CASSQGSNQPQHF.

V gene TRBV27 combines with J gene TRBJ1-5; 8 bases agree with TRBD1. Trimming took 7 bases from V and 4 from J; bases not matched to a gene: 9. CDR1 is MNHEY and CDR2 is SMNVEV in the germline V gene (reference sequence). This CDR3 has 15 residues. The CDR3 bases are TGTGCCAGCACGCGTTTCTGGACAGGGAATCAGCCCCAGCATTTT. This encodes CASTRFWTGNQPQHF.

V is TRBV10-1 and J is TRBJ2-7, with a tentative D call TRBD1 (5 bases). V was shortened by 7 bases and J by 2 bases, with 24 bases between the two germline ends. The CDR3 spans 17 residues. CDR1 and CDR2 from the germline V gene are WNHNN and SYGVQD (reference sequence). CDR3 protein: CASKGAGNILLTYEQYF. Here the CDR3 DNA reads TGCGCCAGCAAAGGGGCAGGGAATATTCTTCTTACCTACGAGCAGTACTTC.

V usage is TRBV6-1 and J usage is TRBJ1-2; 10 nucleotides line up with TRBD1. J was trimmed by 1 base and V by 6 bases; bases with no gene match: 2. CDR3 size: 14 residues. The germline gives CDR1 MNHNS, CDR2 SASEGT. CDR3 sequence: CASSRTGGNYGYTF. DNA for the CDR3: TGTGCCAGCAGCAGGACAGGGGGTAACTATGGCTACACCTTC.

This clone is termed large (0.1 to 1%). This same CDR3 is encoded by further DNA sequences in the sample. The chain carries TRBV4-1 and TRBJ2-7; tentatively, D is TRBD2 (6 bases). V was clipped by 1 base and J by 7 bases, with 17 bases between them. The CDR3 has 15 residues. The germline gives CDR1 MGHRA, CDR2 YSYEKL. CDR3 loop: CASSQVSGLAREQYF. As DNA, the CDR3 is TGCGCCAGCAGCCAAGTGTCTGGGCTAGCGAGGGAGCAGTACTTC.

The CDR3 loop is CASSLGTGDTGELFF. CDR3 sequence (DNA): TGTGCCAGCAGCTTGGGGACAGGGGATACCGGGGAGCTGTTTTTT. This chain connects TRBV5-4 to TRBJ2-2; 9 bases line up with TRBD1. The ends lost 0 bases at V and 5 bases at J; junction bases unmatched: 2. The CDR3 has 15 amino acids. Germline V lookup: CDR1 SGHNT, CDR2 YYREEE (reference sequence). Based on the CDR3 plus reference TRBV5-4 and TRBJ2-2, the full variable domain is ETGVTQSPTHLIKTRGQQVTLRCSSQSGHNTVSWYQQALGQGPQFIFQYYREEENGRGNFPPRFSGLQFPNYSSELNVNALELDDSALYLCASSLGTGDTGELFFGEGSRLTVL.

The CDR3 here is CSVVKRGGYNEQFF. CDR3 nucleotides: TGCAGCGTTGTCAAGCGGGGGGGCTACAATGAGCAGTTCTTC. V usage is TRBV29-1 and J usage is TRBJ2-1; 10 bases agree with TRBD2. There are 14 residues in the CDR3. Germline-derived CDR1 and CDR2 are SQVTM and ANQGSEA. J lost 3 bases, V lost 4 bases, and 3 bases had no gene match.

This clone has more than one count but fewer than ten. The chain carries TRBV4-1 and TRBJ2-7; weak D call: TRBD1 (6 bases). V lost 0 bases and J lost 4, with 10 bases in between. Germline loops: CDR1 MGHRA, CDR2 YSYEKL. The CDR3 extends over 14 amino acids. The CDR3 bases are TGCGCCAGCAGCCAAGAACCGAGGGGGTACGAGCAGTACTTC. It specifies CASSQEPRGYEQYF.

This clone was seen only once. V gene TRBV7-3 combines with J gene TRBJ2-7, with 10 bases identical to TRBD2. The V segment lost 2 bases and the J segment 4 bases; nucleotides outside the gene matches: 5. CDR3 length equals 15 residues. Germline values: CDR1 SGHTA, CDR2 FQGTGA. This chain's CDR3 is CASSLSSGGPYEQYF. DNA of the CDR3: TGTGCCAGCAGCTTATCTAGCGGGGGACCTTACGAGCAGTACTTC.

This chain joins TRBV5-1 and TRBJ2-5, with D hard to call. The ends were cut back, 0 bases at V and 1 base at J, with 10 bases in the middle. CDR3 length: 15 amino acids. The germline V gene encodes CDR1 SGHRS and CDR2 YFSETQ. The CDR3 nucleotides are TGCGCCAGCAGCTTGGGTGCGGTGCGCCAAGAGACCCAGTACTTC. Protein: CASSLGAVRQETQYF.

V is TRBV6-1 and J is TRBJ2-7; D is possibly TRBD2 (6 bases). The V end was cut by 7 bases, the J end by 2 bases, with 15 bases between. The CDR3 contains 14 residues. Germline CDR1 MNHNS, CDR2 SASEGT. In nucleotides, the CDR3 is TGTGCCAGCACCTGGAGGGGTAGCACCTACGAGCAGTACTTC. Its translation: CASTWRGSTYEQYF.

V usage is TRBV5-1 and J usage is TRBJ1-6; D gene uncertain. CDR1 SGHRS and CDR2 YFSETQ come from the germline V gene. The CDR3 spans 14 residues. Trimming took 4 bases from V and 2 from J, leaving 7 bases between them. DNA of the CDR3: TGCGCCAGCAGCGCTGCGACCTATAATTCACCCCTCCACTTT. The encoded protein is CASSAATYNSPLHF.